This T cell receptor (beta chain) was recorded in a study of vaccination effects on CD4 cells after COVID-19. Regarding the study as a whole: The authors studied few convalescent patients and collected no early post-infection timepoints.

The germline V gene has CDR1 SGHRS and CDR2 YFSETQ. The CDR3 runs to 15 residues. V lost 4 bases to trimming and J lost 10 bases; unmatched junction nucleotides: 11. Method: immunoSEQ multiplex PCR; TCRdb's copy keeps in-frame clones and lacks some. Here the sample spans around 30,000 clones, approximately 69% being singletons. Viral peptide pools were used in the ViraFEST assay to expand antigen-specific CD4+ T cells, and sequencing came afterward. Upon completion of roughly ten days in culture, CD4+ T cells were isolated. The person had PCR-confirmed SARS-CoV-2 infection between March and December 2020. Both day 3 and day 7 saw half the medium replaced with IL-2 medium. In the case of this clone: What it binds is not known.

The rearrangement links TRBV5-1 to TRBJ1-6, with 7 bases lining up with TRBD1. The starting material was CD4+ T cells from PBMCs cultured with SARS-CoV-2 spike peptides, obtained before COVID-19 vaccination. This TCR was recovered from a human donor who had a prior SARS-CoV-2 infection. This CDR3 is CASSGDSSSGSPLHF. DNA of the CDR3: TGCGCCAGCAGCGGGGACAGTTCATCGGGATCACCCCTCCACTTT. The variable domain in full, completed from reference TRBV5-1 and TRBJ1-6, reads KAGVTQTPRYLIKTRGQQVTLSCSPISGHRSVSWYQQTPGQGLQFLFEYFSETQRNKGNFPGRFSGRQFSNSRSEMNVSTLELGDSALYLCASSGDSSSGSPLHFGNGTRLTVT.